The present T cell receptor beta chain was sequenced within a study of shared clonotypes between healthy human individuals. The study's findings and limits: On the whole, naive subsets had larger estimated richness than memory subsets had. Non-shared clonotypes were found to have lower generation probabilities than the clonotypes that were shared by all four of the sorted-subset donors. Limitation of the genetic and exposure-history diversity represented came from the few donors.

The V segment lost 4 bases and the J segment 2 bases; nucleotides outside the gene matches: 6. The CDR3 spans 16 residues. In germline, CDR1 is SGHRS, CDR2 YFSETQ. Terminally differentiated effector memory CD45RA+ cells were excluded from the naive CD8 cells, which were CD45RO-negative and positively selected for CCR7. The donors, healthy adults who were HIV-negative, had experienced no recent acute infections or vaccinations. Remarks on this clone: Antigen specificity is unknown.

The protocol was immunoSEQ multiplex PCR, while the TCRdb copy is restricted to in-frame clones and leaves out a portion. Among hundreds of thousands of clones listed, roughly 96% were seen once. The chain carries TRBV5-1 and TRBJ2-3, with 11 bases aligning to TRBD2. The receptor comes from a woman younger than 45 in good health. What was sequenced was naive CD8+ T cells sorted from blood. The CDR3 here is CASSPLAGGPTDTQYF. The CDR3 nucleotides read TGCGCCAGCAGCCCCCTAGCGGGAGGTCCCACAGATACGCAGTATTTT.